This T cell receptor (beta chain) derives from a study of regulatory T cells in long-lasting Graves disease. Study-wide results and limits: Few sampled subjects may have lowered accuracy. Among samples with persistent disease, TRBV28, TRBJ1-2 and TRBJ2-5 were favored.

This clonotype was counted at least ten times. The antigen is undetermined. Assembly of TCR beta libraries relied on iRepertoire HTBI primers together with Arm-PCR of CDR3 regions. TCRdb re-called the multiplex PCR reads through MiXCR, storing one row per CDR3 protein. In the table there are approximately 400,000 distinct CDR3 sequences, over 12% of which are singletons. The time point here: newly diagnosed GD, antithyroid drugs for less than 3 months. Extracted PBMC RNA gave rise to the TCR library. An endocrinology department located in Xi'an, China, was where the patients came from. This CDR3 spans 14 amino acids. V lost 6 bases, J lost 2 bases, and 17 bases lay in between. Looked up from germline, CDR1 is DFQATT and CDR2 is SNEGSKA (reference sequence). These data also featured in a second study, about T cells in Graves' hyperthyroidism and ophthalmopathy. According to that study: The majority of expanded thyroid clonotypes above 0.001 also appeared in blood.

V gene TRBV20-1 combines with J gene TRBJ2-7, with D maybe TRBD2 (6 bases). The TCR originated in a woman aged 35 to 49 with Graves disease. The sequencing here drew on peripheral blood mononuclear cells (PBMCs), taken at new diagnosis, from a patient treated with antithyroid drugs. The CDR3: CSATVGGGTYEQYF. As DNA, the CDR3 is TGCAGTGCCACCGTTGGGGGAGGCACCTACGAGCAGTACTTC.